This TCR beta chain appears in the sequencing data of a study of T-cell memory formation after mild COVID-19. TCRdb recomputed calls from the 5' RACE reads with MiXCR, one row per CDR3 protein. The sample carries about 49,000 distinct CDR3 sequences, 27% recorded once. The V end was cut by 1 base, the J end by 4 bases, with 7 bases between. The CDR3 has 13 residues. The germline V gene encodes CDR1 SEHNR and CDR2 FQNEAQ (reference sequence). This clonotype has only a few counts. This TCR was recovered from a man aged 18 to 30 who had mild COVID-19 (a few samples of this study predate the infection). Cell type and time point are not known. The rearrangement uses TRBV7-9 and TRBJ2-5, with a possible D match to TRBD2 (5 bases). The sequenced material came from PBMCs or a T cell subset sorted from them (not recorded which). The DNA for the CDR3 is TGTGCCAGCAGCTTAGGAGGGCCAGAGACCCAGTACTTC. Its protein product is CASSLGGPETQYF.